Listed here are 8 T cell receptor beta chains from one sample, sequenced in a study of blood T cell repertoires in COVID-19. TCRdb's table, derived via immunoSEQ multiplex PCR, lists solely in-frame clones and lacks some. The data show 200,000 to 300,000 clones, 91% seen once. Sequenced input: peripheral blood. The receptors shown here come from a person in their late teens or twenties with COVID-19, enrolled during active disease.

J is TRBJ1-2 and V is TRBV3-1 (or the pseudogene TRBV3-2), with unresolved D. From germline, CDR1 is LGHDT and CDR2 YNNKEL (reference sequence). This CDR3 is 13 amino acids long. The V and J ends lost 1 base and 11 bases respectively, with 14 bases between them. This CDR3 is CASSQVEQPIYTF. The CDR3 DNA reads as TGTGCCAGCAGCCAAGTGGAGCAGCCTATTTACACCTTC.

This clone was seen once. J is TRBJ2-3 and V is TRBV4-1; the match to TRBD1 covers 8 bases. Looked up from germline, CDR1 is MGHRA and CDR2 is YSYEKL. The CDR3 has 15 amino acids. V was clipped by 2 bases and J by 8 bases; unmatched bases: 9. For the CDR3, the DNA is TGCGCCAGCAGCCAATACCCGGGCCAGGGGGCTACGCAGTATTTT. This sequence encodes CASSQYPGQGATQYF.

V is TRBV27 and J is TRBJ2-3, with D tentatively TRBD2 (5 bases). This CDR3 contains 11 residues. Trimming pared 6 bases from V and 4 bases from J, leaving 5 bases between. Germline loops: CDR1 MNHEY, CDR2 SMNVEV (reference sequence). CDR3 coding DNA: TGTGCCAGCAGGGGAGCAGATACGCAGTATTTT. Translation: CASRGADTQYF.

The rearrangement links TRBV29-1 to TRBJ2-5; TRBD1 matches 9 bases. The trim removed 5 bases at V and 5 bases at J, leaving 6 bases unmatched. The CDR3 contains 13 residues. The germline CDR1 and CDR2 sequences are SQVTM and ANQGSEA. The CDR3 nucleotides read TGCAGCGTTCTGGGACAGGGAAGGGAGACCCAGTACTTC. It is translated as CSVLGQGRETQYF.

V is TRBV6-1 and J is TRBJ1-2; 9 bases are shared with TRBD1. The J segment lost 8 bases and the V segment lost 3 bases, leaving 7 bases of the junction unmatched. From germline, CDR1 is MNHNS and CDR2 SASEGT. The CDR3 is 14 amino acids. CDR3 region: CASSDLQGAGGYTF. The CDR3 DNA reads as TGTGCCAGCAGTGATCTACAGGGGGCGGGCGGCTACACCTTC.

The rearrangement uses TRBV5-4 and TRBJ2-1; 9 bases align to TRBD2. This CDR3 contains 15 residues. Germline-derived CDR1 and CDR2 are SGHNT and YYREEE (reference sequence). After removal of 4 bases from V and 9 bases from J, the junction contained 11 bases not matched to a gene. The CDR3 bases are TGTGCCAGCAGCAGCATAGCGGGAGTAGGGATTGAGCAGTTCTTC. Translated: CASSSIAGVGIEQFF.

This chain links TRBV5-1 with TRBJ2-2; D remains ambiguous. Germline CDR1 SGHRS, CDR2 YFSETQ. Trimming took 0 bases from V and 4 from J, leaving 13 bases between them. CDR3 length: 16 amino acids. The CDR3 coding sequence is TGCGCCAGCAGCTTGGGACAAGATAGGTTCACCGGGGAGCTGTTTTTT. This translates into CASSLGQDRFTGELFF.

V usage is TRBV5-1 and J usage is TRBJ2-5, with D perhaps TRBD2 (6 bases). Germline CDR1 and CDR2: SGHRS and YFSETQ. CDR3 length: 14 residues. Trimming removed 3 bases at V and 2 bases at J, with 11 bases between. The CDR3 region has the DNA TGCGCCAGCAGCTGGGGGGTAGGGCAAGAGACCCAGTACTTC. This sequence encodes CASSWGVGQETQYF.